These 10 T cell receptor beta chains share one sample of origin, sequenced in a study of T cell responses to AZD1222 COVID-19 vaccine. Sequencing was performed with immunoSEQ multiplex PCR; in TCRdb, only in-frame clones are kept and a portion is missing. Among 95,000 to 110,000 clones listed, around 92% were seen once. The sequenced sample was peripheral blood, obtained 28 days after the second AZD1222 dose. The receptors come from an adult who received the AZD1222 COVID-19 vaccine.

The chain has TRBV19 and TRBJ2-2; D is uncertain. Per germline, CDR1 LNHDA and CDR2 SQIVND (reference sequence). CDR3 length: 14 amino acids. V lost 3 bases and J 5 bases, leaving 10 bases between the germline ends. CDR3 bases: TGTGCCAGTAGTATCAGCTCGAGGACCGGGGAGCTGTTTTTT. Translating it yields CASSISSRTGELFF.

Written as DNA, the CDR3 is TGCGCCAGCAGCTTGGCCGTGGGATCCAACCAAGAGACCCAGTACTTC. It is translated as CASSLAVGSNQETQYF. The chain has TRBV5-1 and TRBJ2-5; D is unresolved. V was trimmed by 0 bases and J by 0 bases, leaving 12 bases between them. Germline V lookup: CDR1 SGHRS, CDR2 YFSETQ. CDR3 length: 16 residues.

The chain recombines TRBV5-1 with TRBJ1-5; no firm D call. Germline CDR1 and CDR2: SGHRS and YFSETQ. CDR3 size: 15 residues. V gave up 4 bases and J gave up 1 base, with 12 bases separating them. CDR3 nucleotide sequence: TGCGCCAGCAGCCCCGGGGAGGTAAGCAATCAGCCCCAGCATTTT. This sequence encodes CASSPGEVSNQPQHF.

This clone was observed a single time. The genes are TRBV5-4 and TRBJ2-1, with TRBD1 matching 9 bases. Germline CDR1 is SGHNT and CDR2 is YYREEE (reference sequence). This CDR3 spans 15 amino acids. The J segment lost 5 bases and the V segment lost 5 bases, leaving 8 bases of the junction unmatched. This CDR3 reads CASRAGTGSNNEQFF. As DNA, the CDR3 is TGTGCCAGCAGAGCCGGGACAGGGTCCAACAATGAGCAGTTCTTC.

CDR3: CASSSGGTEAFF. The CDR3, as DNA: TGTGCCAGCAGTTCAGGGGGGACTGAAGCTTTCTTT. The V gene is TRBV2, the J gene TRBJ1-1, with 7 bases identical to TRBD1. V lost 5 bases, J lost 5 bases, and 2 bases stayed unmatched. The CDR3 consists of 12 residues. CDR1 and CDR2 from the germline V gene are SNHLY and FYNNEI.

The J gene is TRBJ1-2, the V gene TRBV14; D not resolved. V lost 3 bases and J lost 5, with 19 bases in between. CDR1 and CDR2 (germline): SGHDN, FVKESK. The CDR3 is made up of 16 amino acids. The CDR3 DNA follows: TGTGCCAGCAGCCACCGAGGCGGGCAGGAGGTTTATGGCTACACCTTC. Residues: CASSHRGGQEVYGYTF.

DNA of the CDR3: TGCGCCAGCAGCTACCGGGACAGGGGTGGAGGTTCACCCCTCCACTTT. It codes for CASSYRDRGGGSPLHF. J is TRBJ1-6 and V is TRBV5-1, with 10 bases lining up with TRBD1. Per the germline V gene, CDR1 is SGHRS and CDR2 is YFSETQ. The CDR3 contains 16 residues. Losses at the gene ends were 3 bases for V and 9 bases for J; bases not matched to a gene: 9.

The chain links TRBV18 to TRBJ2-3, with no clear D. V shed 0 bases and J shed 6 bases, with 13 bases lying between them. This CDR3 contains 15 residues. From germline, CDR1 is KGHSH and CDR2 LQKENI. The CDR3 region has the DNA TGTGCCAGCTCACCACCGCGACACGTGGCGGATACGCAGTATTTT. Translating it yields CASSPPRHVADTQYF.

Comment on this clone: A read error may produce the germline difference seen at one junction end. The rearrangement uses TRBV4-3 and TRBJ2-5; weak D call: TRBD2 (6 bases). The germline CDR1 and CDR2 sequences are LGHNA and YSLEER. CDR3 size: 15 residues. Here the CDR3 DNA reads TGCGCCAGCAGCCAAGATCGGCTAGCGCTAGAGAGCCAGTACTTC. This codes for CASSQDRLALESQYF.

The chain combines TRBV4-3 with TRBJ1-4; 10 positions agree with TRBD1. Germline V lookup: CDR1 LGHNA, CDR2 YSLEER. The CDR3 length is 14 residues. Unmatched junction bases numbered 4, after V lost 4 bases and J lost 8 bases. CDR3 loop: CASSLTGGGEKLFF. The CDR3 nucleotides read TGCGCCAGCAGCCTGACAGGGGGCGGAGAAAAACTGTTTTTT.